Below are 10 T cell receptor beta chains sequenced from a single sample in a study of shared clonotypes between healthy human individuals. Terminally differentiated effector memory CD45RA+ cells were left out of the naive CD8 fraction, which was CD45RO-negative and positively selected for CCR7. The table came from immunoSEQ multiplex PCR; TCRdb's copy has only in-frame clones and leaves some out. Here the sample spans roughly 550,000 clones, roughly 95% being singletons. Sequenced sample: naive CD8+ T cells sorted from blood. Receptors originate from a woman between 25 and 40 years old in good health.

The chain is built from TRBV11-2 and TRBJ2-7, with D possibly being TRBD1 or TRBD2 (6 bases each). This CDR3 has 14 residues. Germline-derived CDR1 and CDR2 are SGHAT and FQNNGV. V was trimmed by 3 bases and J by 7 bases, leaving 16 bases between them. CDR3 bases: TGTGCCAGCAGCTTGTCGCCGGGGGCGGAGGAGCAGTACTTC. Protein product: CASSLSPGAEEQYF.

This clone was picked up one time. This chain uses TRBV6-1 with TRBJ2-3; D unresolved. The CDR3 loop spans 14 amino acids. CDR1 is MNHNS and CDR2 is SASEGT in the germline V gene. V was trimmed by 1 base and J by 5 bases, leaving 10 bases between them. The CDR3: CASSEVEARDTQYF. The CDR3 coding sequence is TGTGCCAGCAGTGAAGTCGAAGCAAGAGATACGCAGTATTTT.

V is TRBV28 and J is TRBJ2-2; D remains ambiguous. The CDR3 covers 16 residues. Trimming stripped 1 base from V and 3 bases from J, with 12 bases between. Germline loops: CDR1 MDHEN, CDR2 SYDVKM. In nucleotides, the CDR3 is TGTGCCAGCAGTTTATCCGGACCATGGGACACCGGGGAGCTGTTTTTT. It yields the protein CASSLSGPWDTGELFF.

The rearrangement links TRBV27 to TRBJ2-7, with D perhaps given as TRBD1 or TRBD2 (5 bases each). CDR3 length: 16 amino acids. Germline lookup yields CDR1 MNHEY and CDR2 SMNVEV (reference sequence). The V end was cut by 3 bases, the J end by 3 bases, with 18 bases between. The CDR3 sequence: CASSFGRPAGGYEQYF. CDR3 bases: TGTGCCAGCAGTTTCGGGCGGCCGGCTGGGGGCTACGAGCAGTACTTC.

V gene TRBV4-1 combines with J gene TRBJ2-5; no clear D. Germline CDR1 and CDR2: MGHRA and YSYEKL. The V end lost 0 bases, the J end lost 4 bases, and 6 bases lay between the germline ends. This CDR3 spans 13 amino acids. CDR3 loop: CASSQEIVETQYF. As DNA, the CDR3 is TGCGCCAGCAGCCAAGAGATCGTAGAGACCCAGTACTTC.

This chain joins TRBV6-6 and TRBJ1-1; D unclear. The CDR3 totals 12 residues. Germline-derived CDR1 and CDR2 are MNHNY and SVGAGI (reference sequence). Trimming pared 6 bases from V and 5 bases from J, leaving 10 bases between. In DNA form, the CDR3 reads TGTGCCAGCAGCAACACTTTGACTGAAGCTTTCTTT. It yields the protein CASSNTLTEAFF.

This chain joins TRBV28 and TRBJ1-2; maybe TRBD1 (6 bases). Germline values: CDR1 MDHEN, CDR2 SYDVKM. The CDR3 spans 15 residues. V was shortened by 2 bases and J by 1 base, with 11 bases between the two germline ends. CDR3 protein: CASSLLGGLNYGYTF. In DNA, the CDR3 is TGTGCCAGCAGTTTACTGGGGGGGCTTAACTATGGCTACACCTTC.

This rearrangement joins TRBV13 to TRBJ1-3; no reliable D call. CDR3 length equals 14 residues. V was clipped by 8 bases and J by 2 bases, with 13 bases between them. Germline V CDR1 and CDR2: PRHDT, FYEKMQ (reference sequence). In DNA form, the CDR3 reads TGTGCCAGCCAACATGAAGGTGCTGGAAACACCATATATTTT. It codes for CASQHEGAGNTIYF.

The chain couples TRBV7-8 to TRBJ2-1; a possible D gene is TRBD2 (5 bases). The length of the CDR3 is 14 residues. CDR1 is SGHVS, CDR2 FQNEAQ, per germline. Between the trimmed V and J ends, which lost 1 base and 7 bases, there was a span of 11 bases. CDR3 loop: CASSLDFLANEQFF. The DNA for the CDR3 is TGTGCCAGCAGCTTAGATTTCCTAGCAAATGAGCAGTTCTTC.

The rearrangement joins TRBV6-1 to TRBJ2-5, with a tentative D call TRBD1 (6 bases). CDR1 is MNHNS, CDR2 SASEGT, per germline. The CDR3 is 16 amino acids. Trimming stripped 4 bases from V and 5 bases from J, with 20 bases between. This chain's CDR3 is CASSGPEGHPGETQYF. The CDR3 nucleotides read TGTGCCAGCAGTGGTCCCGAGGGACACCCCGGGGAGACCCAGTACTTC.